The entry below describes one T cell receptor beta chain. Its antigen is unknown. MiXCR, run by TCRdb on the 5' RACE reads, gives a single entry per CDR3 protein. The repertoire includes more than 110,000 distinct CDR3 sequences, 7% to 10% of them detected once, and under 7.5% sits in the top ten. This entry comes from a study of CD8 T cells in ankylosing spondylitis. General study findings and limits: Significant enrichment of disease-linked clones was reportedly seen in matched ankylosing spondylitis synovial fluid.

Looked up from germline, CDR1 is MNHNS and CDR2 is SASEGT. This CDR3 contains 17 residues. The trim removed 5 bases at V and 1 base at J, leaving 10 bases unmatched. The clonotype comes from a male donor with ankylosing spondylitis. Sequencing used synovial fluid, either unsorted or a sorted T cell fraction (not recorded which). The V and J genes are TRBV6-1 and TRBJ2-3; 9 bases are a match to TRBD2. The CDR3 DNA reads as TGTGCCAGCAGTCGCTCTCCTAGCGGGGTGGGCACAGATACGCAGTATTTT. Translating it yields CASSRSPSGVGTDTQYF.